This is a list of T cell receptor beta chains from one sample in a study of CD8 T cells in ankylosing spondylitis. Each CDR3 protein is one row after TCRdb ran MiXCR on the 5' RACE reads. The sample lists fewer than 150,000 distinct CDR3 sequences; more than 5.5% were seen once. The sequenced material came from blood, either unsorted or a sorted T cell fraction (not recorded which). The receptors here all came from a female donor with ankylosing spondylitis or in good health (not recorded which). Both conserved end residues are part of each CDR3. A D gene is named only where the DNA matches it firmly. Clone size is given for some rows only: seen once, a few or many times, or a class if the clone is expanded.

CDR3 DNA: TGTGCCAGCAGTCCCGGGACCCTTGAAAAACTGTTTTTT
CDR3 protein: CASSPGTLEKLFF
J gene: TRBJ1-4
V gene: TRBV27
clone size: few
D gene: NA

CDR3 DNA: TGTGCCAGCAGCTTAAGGACAGGGAAGGACGAGCAGTACTTC
CDR3 protein: CASSLRTGKDEQYF
J gene: TRBJ2-7
V gene: TRBV7-8
clone size: many
D gene: TRBD1

CDR3 DNA: TGTGCCAGCAGCCAAGATCCCGCCACCCACTTGTACTTC
CDR3 protein: CASSQDPATHLYF
J gene: TRBJ2-5
V gene: TRBV3-1
clone size: many
D gene: NA

CDR3 DNA: TGCGCCAGCAGCTTACTCACAGGTACCGATGAGCAGTTCTTC
CDR3 protein: CASSLLTGTDEQFF
J gene: TRBJ2-1
V gene: TRBV5-1
clone size: many
D gene: NA

CDR3 DNA: TGCGCCAGCAGCTTGCGAAGCGGGGGGGGCACAGATACGCAGTATTTT
CDR3 protein: CASSLRSGGGTDTQYF
J gene: TRBJ2-3
V gene: TRBV5-1
clone size: many
D gene: TRBD2

CDR3 DNA: TGTGCCATCAGTGAGTCCGACAGGGGAGAGACCCAGTACTTC
CDR3 protein: CAISESDRGETQYF
J gene: TRBJ2-5
V gene: TRBV10-3
clone size: many
D gene: TRBD1

CDR3 DNA: TGTGCCAGCAGCGACTTGGGGTCGGTTTGGGGGGCCTCGAACACTGAAGCTTTCTTT
CDR3 protein: CASSDLGSVWGASNTEAFF
J gene: TRBJ1-1
V gene: TRBV5-6
clone size: few
D gene: NA

CDR3 DNA: TGCGCCAGCAGCCAAGATGGCCACAGCGGGGAAAAACTGTTTTTT
CDR3 protein: CASSQDGHSGEKLFF
J gene: TRBJ1-4
V gene: TRBV4-1
clone size: many
D gene: NA

CDR3 DNA: TGTGCCAGCAGTGAAGCGGGAGGGGGCCATCAGCCCCAGCATTTT
CDR3 protein: CASSEAGGGHQPQHF
J gene: TRBJ1-5
V gene: TRBV6-1
clone size: many
D gene: TRBD1

CDR3 DNA: TGTGCCAGCAGCTTTCGCGGATCCGGTACGCAGTATTTT
CDR3 protein: CASSFRGSGTQYF
J gene: TRBJ2-3
V gene: TRBV12-3/TRBV12-4
clone size: many
D gene: NA

CDR3 DNA: TGTGCCAGCAGTCCGGGGACCCAAAATGAGCAGTTCTTC
CDR3 protein: CASSPGTQNEQFF
J gene: TRBJ2-1
V gene: TRBV12-3/TRBV12-4
clone size: many
D gene: NA

CDR3 DNA: TGTGCCAGCAGTCAAACCGGGACAGCAAGGAATGAGCAGTTCTTC
CDR3 protein: CASSQTGTARNEQFF
J gene: TRBJ2-1
V gene: TRBV6-4
clone size: many
D gene: TRBD1

CDR3 DNA: TGCAGCGTTGAGCCCCCGGATACGCAGTATTTT
CDR3 protein: CSVEPPDTQYF
J gene: TRBJ2-3
V gene: TRBV29-1
clone size: many
D gene: NA

CDR3 DNA: TGTGCCAGCAGCCCTTTGAGTAACACCATATATTTT
CDR3 protein: CASSPLSNTIYF
J gene: TRBJ1-3
V gene: TRBV7-6
clone size: many
D gene: NA

CDR3 DNA: TGCAGTGCTAGAGACACAGGGGTAGGTCAGCCCCAGCATTTT
CDR3 protein: CSARDTGVGQPQHF
J gene: TRBJ1-5
V gene: TRBV20-1
clone size: many
D gene: TRBD1

CDR3 DNA: TGCGCCAGCAGCTCGATCGGGACTACCTCCAATGAGCAGTTCTTC
CDR3 protein: CASSSIGTTSNEQFF
J gene: TRBJ2-1
V gene: TRBV5-1
clone size: NA
D gene: TRBD2

CDR3 DNA: TGTGCCAGCAGTAAATACTTAGGACAGGCTAATGAAAAACTGTTTTTT
CDR3 protein: CASSKYLGQANEKLFF
J gene: TRBJ1-4
V gene: TRBV12-3/TRBV12-4
clone size: many
D gene: TRBD1

CDR3 DNA: TGTGCCAGCAACTTGGGCAGCTCCTACGAGCAGTACTTC
CDR3 protein: CASNLGSSYEQYF
J gene: TRBJ2-7
V gene: TRBV7-9
clone size: many
D gene: NA

CDR3 DNA: TGTGCCAGCAGTTTAGTCGCAGGGCTTACCGGGGAGCTGTTTTTT
CDR3 protein: CASSLVAGLTGELFF
J gene: TRBJ2-2
V gene: TRBV12-3/TRBV12-4
clone size: NA
D gene: NA

CDR3 DNA: TGTGCCAGCACCTTGAACACTGAAGCTTTCTTT
CDR3 protein: CASTLNTEAFF
J gene: TRBJ1-1
V gene: TRBV6-2/TRBV6-3
clone size: many
D gene: NA

CDR3 DNA: TGTGCCAGCAGCTTATCTAAAAGGAACATTCAGTACTTC
CDR3 protein: CASSLSKRNIQYF
J gene: TRBJ2-4
V gene: TRBV11-2
clone size: NA
D gene: NA

CDR3 DNA: TGTGCCAGCGGACCCCAGGACAGGGTCTATGGCTACACCTTC
CDR3 protein: CASGPQDRVYGYTF
J gene: TRBJ1-2
V gene: TRBV6-1
clone size: many
D gene: TRBD1

CDR3 DNA: TGCAGTGCTAGAGATACTAGCGGGGGAGGGGCAGATACGCAGTATTTT
CDR3 protein: CSARDTSGGGADTQYF
J gene: TRBJ2-3
V gene: TRBV20-1
clone size: many
D gene: TRBD2

CDR3 DNA: TGTGCCAGCAGGGTGACAGGGGGCGAGAACTATGGCTACACCTTC
CDR3 protein: CASRVTGGENYGYTF
J gene: TRBJ1-2
V gene: TRBV12-3/TRBV12-4
clone size: many
D gene: TRBD1

CDR3 DNA: TGTGCCAGCAGTTCACCCTTACAGGGGGACGAGCAGTACTTC
CDR3 protein: CASSSPLQGDEQYF
J gene: TRBJ2-7
V gene: TRBV12-3/TRBV12-4
clone size: many
D gene: TRBD1

CDR3 DNA: TGCAGCGCGTCCCAGGGTCCCACTAGGAGGGAGCAGTACTTC
CDR3 protein: CSASQGPTRREQYF
J gene: TRBJ2-7
V gene: TRBV29-1
clone size: many
D gene: NA

CDR3 DNA: TGTGCCTGGAACGGGCAGATCCAAGAGACCCAGTACTTC
CDR3 protein: CAWNGQIQETQYF
J gene: TRBJ2-5
V gene: TRBV30
clone size: many
D gene: NA

CDR3 DNA: TGTGCCAGCAGGTTGACAGGGGGCGTAGCTTTCTTT
CDR3 protein: CASRLTGGVAFF
J gene: TRBJ1-1
V gene: TRBV7-8
clone size: many
D gene: TRBD1

CDR3 DNA: TGTGCCAGCAGTGATTCGGAAAATCAGCCCCAGCATTTT
CDR3 protein: CASSDSENQPQHF
J gene: TRBJ1-5
V gene: TRBV2
clone size: many
D gene: NA